These 20 T cell receptor beta chains share one sample of origin, sequenced in a study of blood T cell repertoires in COVID-19. Clones were read by immunoSEQ multiplex PCR, and TCRdb kept only the in-frame ones, dropping some. The data hold roughly 270,000 clones, with approximately 85% observed a single time. Input material: peripheral blood. Receptors were obtained from a man aged 50 to 59 with active or convalescent COVID-19.

This clone was seen only a few times. The CDR3 is CASSYRTLDSLNGYTF. The CDR3 nucleotides are TGTGCCAGCAGTTACCGTACCCTGGACAGTCTAAATGGCTACACCTTC. The V call is TRBV6-2 or TRBV6-3, the J call TRBJ1-2; tentatively, D is TRBD1 (6 bases). V was cut by 2 bases and J by 6 bases, with 19 bases left in between. The germline gives CDR1 MNHEY, CDR2 SVGEGT. CDR3 length: 16 amino acids.

V and J are TRBV11-3 and TRBJ2-6; TRBD1 is a possible D gene (6 bases). The ends were cut back, 1 base at V and 0 bases at J, with 13 bases in the middle. Germline V gives CDR1 SGHNT, CDR2 YENEEA. CDR3 size: 18 residues. The CDR3 DNA is TGTGCCAGCAGCTTAGGGTACAGGGCCGACTCTGGGGCCAACGTCCTGACTTTC. Amino acids: CASSLGYRADSGANVLTF.

V usage is TRBV10-3 and J usage is TRBJ1-3, with TRBD1 matching 7 bases. CDR1 ENHRY and CDR2 SYGVKD come from the germline V gene. CDR3 length: 15 residues. Trimming cost V 4 bases and J 0 bases; bases outside gene matches: 3. The CDR3 region has the DNA TGTGCCATCAGTGGGGGACAGAGCTCTGGAAACACCATATATTTT. Translated: CAISGGQSSGNTIYF.

The chain combines TRBV18 with TRBJ2-1, with TRBD1 matching over 7 bases. The V gene end was trimmed by 7 bases and the J gene end by 0 bases; junction bases not matched to a gene: 6. The germline V gene has CDR1 KGHSH and CDR2 LQKENI. The CDR3 loop spans 15 amino acids. CDR3 region: CASFQGTVSYNEQFF. The CDR3 coding sequence is TGTGCCAGCTTCCAAGGGACAGTCTCCTACAATGAGCAGTTCTTC.

The chain couples TRBV19 to TRBJ2-7; D uncertain. V dropped 8 bases and J dropped 1 base, with 12 bases sitting between them. In germline, CDR1 is LNHDA, CDR2 SQIVND (reference sequence). The CDR3 sequence is 13 residues long. CDR3 bases: TGTGCCAGTCGAAGAGAGGCGTCCTACGAGCAGTACTTC. Amino acids: CASRREASYEQYF.

This chain links TRBV12-3 or TRBV12-4 with TRBJ1-5; D possibly corresponds to TRBD1 (5 bases). V lost 4 bases to trimming and J lost 7 bases, with 11 bases between them. This CDR3 has 13 amino acids. DNA of the CDR3: TGTGCCAGCAGTTGGGGTAGGGGACAGCCCCAGCATTTT. This gives the protein CASSWGRGQPQHF.

This chain uses TRBV19 with TRBJ2-7; 7 bases map to TRBD2. The V and J ends lost 4 bases and 3 bases, in that order; junction bases with no gene match: 6. Germline V CDR1 and CDR2: LNHDA, SQIVND (reference sequence). The CDR3 contains 14 residues. The CDR3 is CASSKGGRGYEQYF. CDR3 nucleotide sequence: TGTGCCAGTAGTAAAGGCGGGAGAGGCTACGAGCAGTACTTC.

The chain has TRBV5-6 and TRBJ2-5; TRBD2 matches 13 bases. This CDR3 has 15 residues. The trim removed 4 bases at V and 1 base at J, leaving 1 base unmatched. Per the germline V gene, CDR1 is SGHDT and CDR2 is YYEEEE. CDR3 region: CASSRTSGGQETQYF. The DNA for the CDR3 is TGTGCCAGCAGCCGGACTAGCGGGGGCCAAGAGACCCAGTACTTC.

Details on this clone: Other DNA sequences in this sample translate to the same CDR3. The V gene is TRBV5-1, the J gene TRBJ2-7; no firm D call. CDR3 length: 14 residues. CDR1 and CDR2 from the germline V gene are SGHRS and YFSETQ. V was clipped by 5 bases and J by 2 bases, with 14 bases between them. CDR3 sequence: CASSSDGLPYEQYF. The CDR3 DNA reads TGCGCCAGCAGTTCCGACGGGTTACCCTACGAGCAGTACTTC.

The V gene is TRBV11-2, the J gene TRBJ2-1; 9 bases fit TRBD2. Looked up from germline, CDR1 is SGHAT and CDR2 is FQNNGV. Losses at the gene ends were 2 bases for V and 7 bases for J; bases not matched to a gene: 6. The CDR3 is made up of 15 amino acids. In nucleotides, the CDR3 is TGTGCCAGCAGCTTATCGGCGGGAGGGGGGAATGAGCAGTTCTTC. Translating it yields CASSLSAGGGNEQFF.

The V and J genes are TRBV4-1 and TRBJ2-1; TRBD2 agrees at 11 bases. Germline CDR1 and CDR2: MGHRA and YSYEKL. This CDR3 region has 15 residues. Trimming cost V 4 bases and J 10 bases; bases outside gene matches: 9. The CDR3 bases are TGCGCCAGCAGCCTTGGGGGACTAGCGGAACCGGAGCAGTTCTTC. Its translation is CASSLGGLAEPEQFF.

The chain uses TRBV2 and TRBJ1-1; D not resolved. The CDR3 covers 15 residues. The V and J ends lost 5 bases and 4 bases respectively, with 17 bases between them. Looked up from germline, CDR1 is SNHLY and CDR2 is FYNNEI. CDR3 DNA sequence: TGTGCCAGCAGTCCGACGACCCGGGGTAGCACTGAAGCTTTCTTT. Residues: CASSPTTRGSTEAFF.

The V call is TRBV3-1 (or the pseudogene TRBV3-2), the J call TRBJ2-3; D perhaps matches TRBD2 (6 bases). CDR1 and CDR2 from the germline V gene are LGHDT and YNNKEL (reference sequence). The CDR3 sequence is 17 residues long. Between the trimmed V and J ends, which lost 0 bases and 5 bases, there was a span of 18 bases. CDR3 in amino acids: CASSQEGFGRDEDTQYF. The DNA of the CDR3 is TGTGCCAGCAGCCAAGAAGGATTCGGGCGGGACGAAGATACGCAGTATTTT.

V and J are TRBV7-9 and TRBJ2-1; 7 bases agree with TRBD2. This CDR3 region has 13 residues. The germline gives CDR1 SEHNR, CDR2 FQNEAQ (reference sequence). V lost 1 base to trimming and J lost 9 bases; unmatched junction nucleotides: 3. The CDR3 sequence: CASSLGGEGEQFF. CDR3 bases: TGTGCCAGCAGCTTAGGCGGGGAGGGTGAGCAGTTCTTC.

This clone was seen once. The chain has TRBV6-1 and TRBJ1-5; D may be TRBD1 (6 bases). This CDR3 is built from 16 residues. CDR1 and CDR2 from the germline V gene are MNHNS and SASEGT. V lost 4 bases, J lost 0 bases, and 13 bases lay in between. CDR3 residues: CASSGRTVNSNQPQHF. CDR3 nucleotides: TGTGCCAGCAGTGGTAGGACAGTCAATAGCAATCAGCCCCAGCATTTT.

The chain links TRBV19 to TRBJ2-1, with 11 bases that match TRBD2. V lost 5 bases, J lost 2 bases, and 5 bases stayed unmatched. The germline CDR1 and CDR2 sequences are LNHDA and SQIVND (reference sequence). The CDR3 consists of 16 residues. CDR3 nucleotide sequence: TGTGCCAGTAGTTCCCTAGCGGGAGGCCCCTACAATGAGCAGTTCTTC. Protein: CASSSLAGGPYNEQFF.

The table lists this clone with a count of one. The chain combines TRBV9 with TRBJ2-5; D remains ambiguous. V was clipped by 1 base and J by 3 bases, with 7 bases between them. This CDR3 has 13 residues. Looked up from germline, CDR1 is SGDLS and CDR2 is YYNGEE. The CDR3 sequence: CASSVRVEETQYF. In DNA form, the CDR3 reads TGTGCCAGCAGCGTAAGAGTGGAAGAGACCCAGTACTTC.

This rearrangement joins TRBV10-3 to TRBJ2-5; 10 bases map to TRBD2. The germline gives CDR1 ENHRY, CDR2 SYGVKD. This CDR3 has 16 amino acids. J gave up 8 bases and V 6 bases, and 15 bases lay outside the gene matches. DNA of the CDR3: TGTGCCATCAGCCAACACAGGACTAGCGGTACCGGAACCCAGTACTTC. It translates to CAISQHRTSGTGTQYF.

This clone appeared a few times. V and J are TRBV5-1 and TRBJ2-3, with 11 bases lining up with TRBD2. CDR1 SGHRS and CDR2 YFSETQ come from the germline V gene. The CDR3 loop spans 16 amino acids. V was clipped by 2 bases and J by 4 bases; unmatched bases: 6. CDR3 in amino acids: CASSLSTSGRSDTQYF. CDR3 coding DNA: TGCGCCAGCAGCTTATCCACTAGCGGGAGATCAGATACGCAGTATTTT.

The chain carries TRBV6-4 and TRBJ2-2; D perhaps matches TRBD1 (6 bases). CDR3 length equals 15 residues. V shed 6 bases and J shed 4 bases, with 15 bases lying between them. Germline-derived CDR1 and CDR2 are MRHNA and SNTAGT. CDR3 DNA sequence: TGTGCCAGCAGAGGACCCGACAGGAGCACCGGGGAGCTGTTTTTT. Translating it yields CASRGPDRSTGELFF.